The 26 T cell receptor beta chains in this list originate from one sample, sequenced in a study of OX40 agonist ivuxolimab in advanced cancers. Generated by immunoSEQ multiplex PCR, the TCRdb table keeps only in-frame clones and is missing some. The sample shows 20,000 to 25,000 clones, about 80% of them seen only once. Sequenced here: CD4+ or CD8+ T cells sorted from blood, sampled in a trial of the OX40 agonist ivuxolimab. These receptors came from an adult with an advanced solid tumor such as melanoma, head and neck, liver or kidney cancer.

The CDR3 sequence is CASSIMVGTVGNEAFF. In nucleotides, the CDR3 is TGTGCCAGTAGTATTATGGTCGGAACGGTTGGAAATGAAGCTTTCTTT. The gene calls are TRBV19 and TRBJ1-1; D unclear. CDR3 size: 16 residues. V was pared by 3 bases and J by 7 bases, with 21 bases between. From germline, CDR1 is LNHDA and CDR2 SQIVND (reference sequence).

This chain uses TRBV5-1 with TRBJ1-1; perhaps TRBD1 as D (5 bases). Germline V lookup: CDR1 SGHRS, CDR2 YFSETQ. V gave up 4 bases and J gave up 0 bases, with 16 bases separating them. The CDR3 is made up of 16 amino acids. The CDR3, as DNA: TGCGCCAGCAGCCGCCAGGGAGGGAGCATGAACACTGAAGCTTTCTTT. Translating gives CASSRQGGSMNTEAFF.

The chain combines TRBV28 with TRBJ2-1; 8 nucleotides agree with TRBD2. Per germline, CDR1 MDHEN and CDR2 SYDVKM. Trimming cost V 8 bases and J 9 bases; bases outside gene matches: 0. The CDR3 length is 10 residues. DNA for the CDR3: TGTGCCAGCGCGGGGGGTGAGCAGTTCTTC. Protein product: CASAGGEQFF.

This chain links TRBV5-4 with TRBJ2-2, with TRBD2 matching 7 bases. Germline V gene lookup returns CDR1 SGHNT and CDR2 YYREEE (reference sequence). The CDR3 totals 16 residues. The V and J ends lost 4 bases and 6 bases, in that order; junction bases with no gene match: 12. The CDR3 loop is CASSPLTSSGPGELFF. For the CDR3, the DNA is TGTGCCAGCAGCCCGCTGACTAGCTCTGGGCCCGGGGAGCTGTTTTTT.

The chain recombines TRBV5-4 with TRBJ2-3; 7 bases align to TRBD1. CDR3 length: 17 residues. The V segment lost 4 bases and the J segment 1 base; nucleotides outside the gene matches: 12. The germline gives CDR1 SGHNT, CDR2 YYREEE (reference sequence). The CDR3: CASSLFGQAFRTDTQYF. DNA of the CDR3: TGTGCCAGCAGCCTCTTTGGACAGGCCTTTCGCACAGATACGCAGTATTTT.

The J gene is TRBJ1-1, the V gene TRBV9; D gene ambiguous. Per the germline V gene, CDR1 is SGDLS and CDR2 is YYNGEE. The CDR3 covers 17 residues. The V end was cut by 0 bases, the J end by 1 base, with 16 bases between. CDR3 in DNA: TGTGCCAGCAGCGTAGGCGACAAGCCGGCTAGGAACACTGAAGCTTTCTTT. It codes for CASSVGDKPARNTEAFF.

V and J are TRBV9 and TRBJ2-4, with TRBD2 as a possible D gene (6 bases). The CDR3 is 15 residues long. The V gene lost 4 bases and the J gene lost 5 bases, with 16 bases spanning the gap. Looked up from germline, CDR1 is SGDLS and CDR2 is YYNGEE. In DNA form, the CDR3 reads TGTGCCAGCAGCCCTCGGGACTTAAGGGAAAACATTCAGTACTTC. Amino acids: CASSPRDLRENIQYF. Based on the CDR3 plus reference TRBV9 and TRBJ2-4, the full variable domain is DSGVTQTPKHLITATGQRVTLRCSPRSGDLSVYWYQQSLDQGLQFLIQYYNGEERAKGNILERFSAQQFPDLHSELNLSSLELGDSALYFCASSPRDLRENIQYFGAGTRLSVL.

A single count supports this clone. DNA of the CDR3: TGCGCCAGCCAAGGGGACCCACCCTCTGGGGCCAACGTCCTGACTTTC. It is translated as CASQGDPPSGANVLTF. The chain recombines TRBV5-1 with TRBJ2-6; D is perhaps TRBD1 or TRBD2 (5 bases each). V lost 7 bases, J lost 0 bases, and 14 bases lay in between. The CDR3 covers 16 residues. From germline, CDR1 is SGHRS and CDR2 YFSETQ. The full variable domain, its missing parts supplied by reference TRBV5-1 and TRBJ2-6, is KAGVTQTPRYLIKTRGQQVTLSCSPISGHRSVSWYQQTPGQGLQFLFEYFSETQRNKGNFPGRFSGRQFSNSRSEMNVSTLELGDSALYLCASQGDPPSGANVLTFGAGSRLTVL.

The chain has TRBV4-3 and TRBJ2-3; the match to TRBD2 covers 8 bases. Germline V gene sequence: CDR1 LGHNA, CDR2 YSLEER. The CDR3 loop spans 17 amino acids. The ends lost 0 bases at V and 1 base at J; junction bases unmatched: 6. The CDR3 DNA follows: TGCGCCAGCAGCCAAGAGGGTAGCGGGGATCGCACAGATACGCAGTATTTT. Amino acid sequence: CASSQEGSGDRTDTQYF.

The chain links TRBV9 to TRBJ2-5; no firm D call. The end of the DNA aligns better with TRBJ2-7, so the J call may be wrong. Germline V gene data show CDR1 as SGDLS and CDR2 as YYNGEE. The CDR3 contains 16 residues. CDR3 nucleotide sequence: TGTGCCAGCAGCGTAAAACTGGACCCGACCCTCTACGAGCAGTACTTC. It specifies CASSVKLDPTLYEQYF.

The chain carries TRBV1 and TRBJ1-2. TRBV1 is a pseudogene. CDR3 length equals 16 residues. The CDR3 coding sequence is TGCACCAGCAGTTACCCCCGTGTGCGAAAGACCTATGGCTACACCTTC. It yields the protein CTSSYPRVRKTYGYTF.

V and J are TRBV29-1 and TRBJ2-3, with D perhaps matching TRBD2 (6 bases). Between the trimmed V and J ends, which lost 0 bases and 14 bases, there was a span of 18 bases. From germline, CDR1 is SQVTM and CDR2 ANQGSEA. This CDR3 is 13 amino acids long. The CDR3 region is CSVEDPHSSAGYF. DNA for the CDR3: TGCAGCGTTGAAGATCCACACTCTAGCGCAGGGTATTTT.

The chain carries TRBV4-2 and TRBJ2-7; perhaps TRBD2 as D (5 bases). Germline loops: CDR1 LGHNA, CDR2 YNFKEQ. The V gene lost 3 bases and the J gene lost 3 bases, with 9 bases spanning the gap. This CDR3 is 13 amino acids long. In DNA form, the CDR3 reads TGTGCCAGCAGCCATATCGGACTCTACGAGCAGTACTTC. This encodes CASSHIGLYEQYF.

The chain carries TRBV4-2 and TRBJ2-7, with D possibly TRBD2 on 5 matching bases. V lost 1 base, J lost 5 bases, and 9 bases lay in between. This CDR3 is 13 amino acids long. Per germline, CDR1 LGHNA and CDR2 YNFKEQ. The CDR3 DNA reads TGTGCCAGCAGCCAAGTGGTCGGGAACGAGCAGTACTTC. Its translation: CASSQVVGNEQYF.

The rearrangement links TRBV6-6 to TRBJ2-7, with D tentatively TRBD2 (6 bases). The CDR3 spans 15 residues. Germline values: CDR1 MNHNY, CDR2 SVGAGI (reference sequence). With 0 bases removed from V and 4 bases from J, the gap between germline ends came to 13 bases. CDR3 sequence reads: CASSYSPGEQYEQYF. The DNA for the CDR3 is TGTGCCAGCAGTTACTCGCCGGGGGAGCAATACGAGCAGTACTTC.

The chain joins TRBV2 to TRBJ2-1, with TRBD2 matching over 11 bases. Germline CDR1 and CDR2: SNHLY and FYNNEI. After removal of 5 bases from V and 8 bases from J, the junction contained 8 bases not matched to a gene. CDR3 length: 15 residues. As DNA, the CDR3 is TGTGCCAGCAGTATTAGCGGGGGGGCAGGTGATGAGCAGTTCTTC. It encodes CASSISGGAGDEQFF.

A remark on this clone: One end of the junction varies from germline; a read error may be responsible. V gene TRBV2 combines with J gene TRBJ2-2, with D perhaps matching TRBD1 (6 bases). This CDR3 spans 13 amino acids. The germline V gene has CDR1 SNHLY and CDR2 FYNNEI. CDR3 region: CAKAGENTEELFF. The CDR3 DNA reads as TGTGCCAAGGCAGGGGAGAACACCGAGGAGCTGTTTTTT.

The sample holds one count of this clone. The chain is built from TRBV19 and TRBJ2-3; 8 positions match TRBD2. The CDR3 loop spans 15 amino acids. Trimming at V came to 2 bases and at J to 0 bases, leaving 1 base not matched to a gene. Germline CDR1 is LNHDA and CDR2 is SQIVND (reference sequence). The CDR3 is CASSITSGSTDTQYF. The DNA for the CDR3 is TGTGCCAGTAGTATAACTAGCGGCAGCACAGATACGCAGTATTTT.

The rearrangement joins TRBV9 to TRBJ2-1; D possibly matches TRBD1 or TRBD2 (6 bases each). V was trimmed by 6 bases and J by 0 bases, leaving 16 bases between them. Germline CDR1 is SGDLS and CDR2 is YYNGEE. CDR3 length: 16 amino acids. This CDR3 reads CASTPGGSSSYNEQFF. DNA of the CDR3: TGTGCCAGCACCCCCGGGGGCTCTAGCTCCTACAATGAGCAGTTCTTC. Filled out from reference TRBV9 and TRBJ2-1, the complete variable domain reads DSGVTQTPKHLITATGQRVTLRCSPRSGDLSVYWYQQSLDQGLQFLIQYYNGEERAKGNILERFSAQQFPDLHSELNLSSLELGDSALYFCASTPGGSSSYNEQFFGPGTRLTVL.

The chain combines TRBV9 with TRBJ2-3; weak D call: TRBD2 (6 bases). Per the germline V gene, CDR1 is SGDLS and CDR2 is YYNGEE. The CDR3 length is 13 residues. Deletions cut 3 bases from V and 6 bases from J, with 11 bases between. The CDR3: CASSGAGGDTQYF. For the CDR3, the DNA is TGTGCCAGCAGCGGAGCCGGAGGGGATACGCAGTATTTT.

V is TRBV6-5 and J is TRBJ2-7; D is possibly TRBD2 (5 bases). The germline V and J ends were trimmed by 5 bases and 4 bases, with 15 bases remaining between them. CDR1 and CDR2 from the germline V gene are MNHEY and SVGAGI. This CDR3 is built from 14 residues. CDR3 bases: TGTGCCAGCAGTCTTCCCGGGGTATCATACGAGCAGTACTTC. This gives the protein CASSLPGVSYEQYF.

The rearrangement links TRBV7-9 to TRBJ2-3, with D hard to call. The CDR3 consists of 16 residues. Looked up from germline, CDR1 is SEHNR and CDR2 is FQNEAQ (reference sequence). Trimming cost V 1 base and J 5 bases, with 16 bases left between them. The DNA of the CDR3 is TGTGCCAGCAGCTTAGGCGGCAGTGGGTTGGGAGATACGCAGTATTTT. Translation: CASSLGGSGLGDTQYF.

The chain uses TRBV4-3 and TRBJ2-7; D possibly corresponds to TRBD2 (6 bases). CDR1 is LGHNA, CDR2 YSLEER, per germline. This CDR3 has 14 amino acids. Trimming left V 6 bases short and J 4 bases short, with 16 bases between. CDR3 region: CASSPFRGNYEQYF. The CDR3 DNA reads TGCGCCAGCAGTCCATTCCGGGGGAATTACGAGCAGTACTTC.

This chain connects TRBV30 to TRBJ2-7; the match to TRBD1 covers 10 bases. The CDR3 is 14 residues long. Germline loops: CDR1 GTSNPN, CDR2 SVGIG (reference sequence). Trimming cost V 2 bases and J 5 bases; bases outside gene matches: 6. The CDR3 DNA reads as TGTGCCTGGAGTATTGGACAGGGGGACCACGAGCAGTACTTC. Translating it yields CAWSIGQGDHEQYF.

The chain combines TRBV5-1 with TRBJ2-4, with D unresolved. V lost 2 bases and J 6 bases, leaving 9 bases between the germline ends. CDR1 SGHRS and CDR2 YFSETQ come from the germline V gene. The length of the CDR3 is 13 residues. Here the CDR3 reads CASSLLYGNIQYF. CDR3 DNA sequence: TGCGCCAGCAGCTTACTGTACGGAAACATTCAGTACTTC.

V and J are TRBV5-1 and TRBJ1-6; D might be TRBD1 (6 bases). The ends were cut back, 0 bases at V and 2 bases at J, with 18 bases in the middle. This CDR3 spans 19 amino acids. CDR1 and CDR2 (germline): SGHRS, YFSETQ. DNA for the CDR3: TGCGCCAGCAGCTTGGTCCGATCAGGGGAAAAACCCTATAATTCACCCCTCCACTTT. It translates to CASSLVRSGEKPYNSPLHF.